This T cell receptor beta chain was recorded in a study of T cells after yellow fever vaccination. Study-level results: A faster peak, day 5 versus 15, was reached by the weaker secondary response. Most primary-vaccination clones recurred post-booster (approximately 96% CD4, around 86% CD8). Clonotypes shared by both compartments, CD4 and CD8, made up a small share.

TCRdb reprocessed the 5' RACE reads with MiXCR, giving one entry per CDR3 protein. The sample lists about 120,000 distinct CDR3 sequences, roughly 8.9% occurring once. As concerns this clonotype: The antigen remains undetermined.

The CDR3 is made up of 15 amino acids. The germline gives CDR1 LGHNA, CDR2 YSLEER. J lost 5 bases, V lost 5 bases, and 11 bases had no gene match. This clonotype originated in a man younger than 45 who received the YFV17D yellow fever vaccine. This specimen consisted of CD8+ T cells sorted from PBMCs, obtained 45 days after the yellow fever booster vaccination. This sequence joins TRBV4-3 and TRBJ2-7; 8 nucleotides align to TRBD1. CDR3 sequence: CASSASGGAWDEQYF. In DNA, the CDR3 is TGCGCCAGCAGCGCTTCAGGGGGCGCTTGGGACGAGCAGTACTTC.